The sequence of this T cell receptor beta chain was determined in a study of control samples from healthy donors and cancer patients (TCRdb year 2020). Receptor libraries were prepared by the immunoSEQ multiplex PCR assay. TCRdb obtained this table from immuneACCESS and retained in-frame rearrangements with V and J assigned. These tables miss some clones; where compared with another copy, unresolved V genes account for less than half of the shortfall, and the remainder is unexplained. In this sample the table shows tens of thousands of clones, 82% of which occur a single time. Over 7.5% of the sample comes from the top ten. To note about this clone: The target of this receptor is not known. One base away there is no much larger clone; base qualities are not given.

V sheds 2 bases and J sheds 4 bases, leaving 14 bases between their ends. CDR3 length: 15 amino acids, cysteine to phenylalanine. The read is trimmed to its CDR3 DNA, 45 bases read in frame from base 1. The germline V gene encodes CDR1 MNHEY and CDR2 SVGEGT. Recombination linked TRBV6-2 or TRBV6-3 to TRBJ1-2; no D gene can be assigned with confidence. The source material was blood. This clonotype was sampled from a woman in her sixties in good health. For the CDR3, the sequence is CASSYAGRRGYGYTF. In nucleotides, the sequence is TGTGCCAGCAGTTACGCGGGCAGGCGGGGCTATGGCTACACCTTC.